Each of the 9 T cell receptor beta chains below was sequenced from the same sample in a study of regulatory T cells in long-lasting Graves disease. Specified time point: newly diagnosed GD, antithyroid drugs for less than 3 months. After RNA was extracted from PBMCs, the TCR library was made from it. iRepertoire HTBI primers and Arm-PCR of CDR3 regions built TCR beta libraries. TCRdb redid the calling of the multiplex PCR reads with MiXCR, one entry per CDR3 protein. The sample has 500,000 or so distinct CDR3 sequences, roughly 17% seen once; the top ten hold 9% to 15%. Another study also made use of these data, one on T cells in Graves' hyperthyroidism and ophthalmopathy.

Sequencing was performed on peripheral blood mononuclear cells (PBMCs), taken at new diagnosis, from a patient treated with antithyroid drugs. These receptor sequences come from a man in his forties or fifties with Graves disease.

This clonotype was recorded many times. The genes are TRBV27 and TRBJ2-1; 7 bases map to TRBD1. V was clipped by 6 bases and J by 4 bases; unmatched bases: 6. The CDR3 spans 14 residues. The germline V gene encodes CDR1 MNHEY and CDR2 SMNVEV (reference sequence). DNA of the CDR3: TGTGCCAGCAGAAAGGGACAGCCTTACAATGAGCAGTTCTTC. As protein: CASRKGQPYNEQFF.

The table lists this clonotype with many counts. The chain joins TRBV18 to TRBJ2-5, with 7 bases that match TRBD2. CDR1 is KGHSH and CDR2 is LQKENI in the germline V gene. This CDR3 comprises 16 residues. V lost 3 bases and J lost 2; bases outside the gene matches: 9. The DNA of the CDR3 is TGTGCCAGCTCACCCCTCGGCGCTAGCGGACAAGAGACCCAGTACTTC. The encoded protein is CASSPLGASGQETQYF.

This sequence joins TRBV9 and TRBJ2-1; 9 positions agree with TRBD2. The V gene end was trimmed by 0 bases and the J gene end by 6 bases; junction bases not matched to a gene: 10. Germline assignment: CDR1 SGDLS and CDR2 YYNGEE. The CDR3 totals 17 residues. CDR3 loop: CASSVDPASGMVNEQFF. In DNA, the CDR3 is TGTGCCAGCAGCGTAGATCCTGCTAGCGGGATGGTCAATGAGCAGTTCTTC.

The table lists this clonotype with many counts. This sequence joins TRBV24-1 and TRBJ2-5, with TRBD2 matching over 10 bases. This CDR3 contains 15 residues. Trimming at V came to 3 bases and at J to 5 bases, leaving 5 bases not matched to a gene. Germline loops: CDR1 KGHDR, CDR2 SFDVKD. The CDR3: CATSDPSGSGETQYF. In DNA, the CDR3 is TGTGCCACCAGTGATCCTAGCGGGAGTGGCGAGACCCAGTACTTC.

The chain couples TRBV28 to TRBJ1-1; D is perhaps TRBD1 (5 bases). The V end lost 6 bases, the J end lost 0 bases, and 14 bases lay between the germline ends. Germline values: CDR1 MDHEN, CDR2 SYDVKM. The CDR3 has 15 residues. Here the CDR3 DNA reads TGTGCCAGCAGGGTGGGGGGACTCATGAACACTGAAGCTTTCTTT. Translated: CASRVGGLMNTEAFF.

The V gene is TRBV19, the J gene TRBJ2-5; 7 bases are a match to TRBD1. The CDR3 loop spans 13 amino acids. V was clipped by 8 bases and J by 4 bases; unmatched bases: 7. Per the germline V gene, CDR1 is LNHDA and CDR2 is SQIVND (reference sequence). The CDR3 DNA sequence: TGTGCCAGTTCGAACAACAGGGGAGAGACCCAGTACTTC. It encodes CASSNNRGETQYF.

This clonotype was observed many times. The chain uses TRBV30 and TRBJ1-1; D remains ambiguous. This CDR3 has 13 residues. Germline CDR1 and CDR2: GTSNPN and SVGIG (reference sequence). With 4 bases removed from V and 7 bases from J, the gap between germline ends came to 16 bases. The CDR3 protein is CAWKVVSEGEAFF. In DNA form, the CDR3 reads TGTGCCTGGAAGGTGGTATCGGAGGGTGAAGCTTTCTTT. The full variable domain, in which reference TRBV30 and TRBJ1-1 provide the parts outside the CDR3, is SQTIHQWPATLVQPVGSPLSLECTVEGTSNPNLYWYRQAAGRGLQLLFYSVGIGQISSEVPQNLSASRPQDRQFILSSKKLLLSDSGFYLCAWKVVSEGEAFFGQGTRLTVV.

This clonotype occurred many times. This chain connects TRBV12-3 or TRBV12-4 to TRBJ2-6, with D tentatively TRBD1 (6 bases). Deletions cut 4 bases from V and 0 bases from J, with 10 bases between. This CDR3 has 16 amino acids. CDR3: CASSSTGGSGANVLTF. As DNA, the CDR3 is TGTGCCAGCAGTTCGACAGGTGGCTCTGGGGCCAACGTCCTGACTTTC.

This chain links TRBV9 with TRBJ2-6; TRBD2 is a possible D gene (5 bases). The germline gives CDR1 SGDLS, CDR2 YYNGEE. Trimming left V 0 bases short and J 3 bases short, with 10 bases between. This CDR3 is built from 16 residues. CDR3 sequence (DNA): TGTGCCAGCAGCGTAGGCCCCCGGGGTGGGGCCAACGTCCTGACTTTC. Its protein product is CASSVGPRGGANVLTF.